These T cell receptor beta chains were read from a single sample in a study of blood T cell repertoires in COVID-19. Sequenced by immunoSEQ multiplex PCR; TCRdb stores in-frame clones only, minus some. The profile shows roughly 170,000 clones, approximately 77% of them singletons. The specimen sequenced was PBMCs or T cells enriched from blood (not recorded which). The receptors shown here come from a man between 60 and 75 years old who had recovered from COVID-19. Each CDR3 is given with its conserved first and last residue. The D gene is left open where the match is weak. Some rows have no size entry. The others give once, few or many, or a class for an expanded clone.

abundance	j_gene	v_gene	d_gene	CDR3aa	CDR3nt
.	TRBJ1-4	TRBV7-2	.	CASSLVQGPNEKLFF	TGTGCCAGCAGCTTAGTGCAGGGGCCAAATGAAAAACTGTTTTTT
.	TRBJ1-4	TRBV2	.	CASTLEGDEKLFF	TGTGCCAGCACGCTGGAGGGTGATGAAAAACTGTTTTTT
.	TRBJ2-5	TRBV19	.	CASSIMQGGSETQYF	TGTGCCAGTAGTATCATGCAGGGAGGTTCAGAGACCCAGTACTTC
few	TRBJ1-6	TRBV6-5	.	CASTPRGYSPLHF	TGTGCCAGCACCCCGCGGGGCTATTCACCCCTCCACTTT
few	TRBJ1-1	TRBV7-6	.	CASSLDNRAGTEAFF	TGTGCCAGCAGCTTAGATAACAGGGCCGGCACTGAAGCTTTCTTT
.	TRBJ1-1	TRBV7-9	TRBD1	CASSFRTGATDTEAFF	TGTGCCAGCAGCTTTAGGACAGGGGCGACGGACACTGAAGCTTTCTTT
.	TRBJ1-5	TRBV19	TRBD1	CASSFGQGHQPQHF	TGTGCCAGTAGTTTCGGACAGGGGCATCAGCCCCAGCATTTT
.	TRBJ2-3	TRBV9	.	CASSPTPDTTDTQYF	TGTGCCAGCAGCCCGACCCCAGACACCACAGATACGCAGTATTTT
.	TRBJ2-7	TRBV19	.	CASSTGQEQYF	TGTGCCAGTAGTACCGGACAGGAGCAGTACTTC
.	TRBJ2-1	TRBV27	.	CASSFARAYNEQFF	TGTGCCAGCAGTTTTGCTAGAGCCTACAATGAGCAGTTCTTC
.	TRBJ1-3	TRBV28	.	CASSMPRVLSGNTIYF	TGTGCCAGCAGTATGCCTCGGGTTTTGAGTGGAAACACCATATATTTT
.	TRBJ2-5	TRBV10-3	TRBD2	CAISSGERETQYF	TGTGCCATCTCTAGCGGGGAGAGGGAGACCCAGTACTTC
.	TRBJ1-5	TRBV28	TRBD1	CASRLTGGSNQPQHF	TGTGCCAGCAGGTTGACAGGGGGCAGCAATCAGCCCCAGCATTTT
many	TRBJ2-7	TRBV5-1	.	CASSLISSGDEQYF	TGCGCCAGCAGCTTGATATCGTCCGGGGATGAGCAGTACTTC
once	TRBJ1-6	TRBV28	TRBD1	CASRDRGPHSPLHF	TGTGCCAGCAGAGACAGGGGGCCGCATTCACCCCTCCACTTT
.	TRBJ2-2	TRBV28	TRBD1	CATKPRDRLDSELFF	TGTGCCACCAAGCCCCGGGACAGACTTGATTCAGAGCTGTTTTTT
.	TRBJ2-5	TRBV20-1	.	CSASVGGETQYF	TGCAGTGCTAGTGTGGGAGGTGAGACCCAGTACTTC
few	TRBJ2-7	TRBV5-8	.	CASSLGTLGYEQYF	TGTGCCAGCAGCTTGGGAACACTAGGATACGAGCAGTACTTC
.	TRBJ2-3	TRBV10-2	.	CASTYLATQYF	TGCGCCAGCACCTACCTAGCGACGCAGTATTTT
.	TRBJ1-1	TRBV6-5	.	CASSPVGGGFKAFF	TGTGCCAGCTCCCCAGTTGGCGGGGGTTTTAAAGCTTTCTTT
.	TRBJ2-2	TRBV7-3	.	CASSLRQGYTGELFF	TGTGCCAGCAGCTTAAGGCAGGGATACACCGGGGAGCTGTTTTTT
.	TRBJ2-2	TRBV3-1/TRBV3-2	TRBD1	CASSQDRSQGAYTGELFF	TGTGCCAGCAGCCAAGATAGGTCTCAGGGGGCGTACACCGGGGAGCTGTTTTTT
.	TRBJ2-7	TRBV4-1	TRBD2	CASSQGEGLGTYEQYF	TGCGCCAGCAGCCAAGGGGAGGGACTGGGCACCTACGAGCAGTACTTC
few	TRBJ2-7	TRBV4-2	.	CASSQDGRRGRPPYEQYF	TGTGCCAGCAGCCAAGATGGGCGGAGGGGACGCCCCCCCTACGAGCAGTACTTC
.	TRBJ1-1	TRBV9	TRBD1	CASSVTGGNTEAFF	TGTGCCAGCAGCGTTACAGGGGGGAACACTGAAGCTTTCTTT
.	TRBJ1-1	TRBV14	.	CASSQVRPGTEAFF	TGTGCCAGCAGCCAAGTAAGGCCGGGGACTGAAGCTTTCTTT
.	TRBJ2-7	TRBV2	.	CASSESQGIFSYEQYF	TGTGCCAGCAGTGAATCTCAGGGAATATTCTCCTACGAGCAGTACTTC
.	TRBJ2-1	TRBV19	TRBD2	CASSQTSGIYNEQFF	TGTGCCAGTAGCCAAACTAGCGGGATATACAATGAGCAGTTCTTC
.	TRBJ2-7	TRBV19	TRBD2	CASSKSGGSSYEQYF	TGTGCCAGTAGTAAAAGCGGGGGGAGCTCCTACGAGCAGTACTTC
.	TRBJ2-5	TRBV3-1/TRBV3-2	.	CASSQVGQGTETQYF	TGTGCCAGCAGCCAAGTTGGTCAGGGGACGGAGACCCAGTACTTC
.	TRBJ1-3	TRBV28	TRBD1	CASRRGQGAGNTIYF	TGTGCCAGCAGGCGGGGACAGGGTGCCGGAAACACCATATATTTT
.	TRBJ1-3	TRBV6-5	TRBD1	CASSYSQGLSGNTIYF	TGTGCCAGCAGTTACTCACAGGGGCTTTCTGGAAACACCATATATTTT
.	TRBJ2-1	TRBV7-8	TRBD1	CASSPPLRDRGTSYNEQFF	TGTGCCAGCAGCCCGCCCCTCCGGGACAGGGGGACCTCCTACAATGAGCAGTTCTTC
once	TRBJ2-1	TRBV29-1	.	CSVDGGDYNEQFF	TGCAGCGTTGATGGCGGGGACTACAATGAGCAGTTCTTC
.	TRBJ1-1	TRBV28	.	CASSSQGEAFF	TGTGCCAGCAGTTCGCAGGGAGAAGCTTTCTTT
.	TRBJ1-4	TRBV7-9	TRBD1	CASSRDTGQPNEKLFF	TGTGCCAGCAGCAGAGATACGGGACAGCCTAATGAAAAACTGTTTTTT
.	TRBJ1-2	TRBV5-5	TRBD1	CASSLDPGRQGRGYTF	TGTGCCAGCAGCTTGGACCCTGGTCGACAGGGGCGGGGCTACACCTTC
.	TRBJ2-1	TRBV10-3	TRBD2	CAISLKLAGGDNEQFF	TGTGCCATCAGCCTCAAACTAGCGGGAGGGGACAATGAGCAGTTCTTC
.	TRBJ2-3	TRBV14	.	CASSPTGPDTQYF	TGTGCCAGCAGCCCAACAGGGCCAGATACGCAGTATTTT
.	TRBJ2-4	TRBV4-1	TRBD2	CASSQDKLGLAGVQNIQYF	TGCGCCAGCAGCCAAGATAAGTTAGGGCTAGCGGGAGTGCAAAACATTCAGTACTTC
.	TRBJ1-5	TRBV19	.	CASSSGRSNQPQHF	TGTGCCAGTAGTTCGGGGAGAAGCAATCAGCCCCAGCATTTT
.	TRBJ2-5	TRBV27	TRBD1	CASSLDPRPTGGMKTQYF	TGTGCCAGCAGTTTAGACCCCAGGCCCACAGGGGGCATGAAGACCCAGTACTTC
few	TRBJ1-6	TRBV27	.	CASSLLGQTNSPLHF	TGTGCCAGCAGCCTCCTCGGACAGACTAATTCACCCCTCCACTTT
.	TRBJ1-1	TRBV5-5	.	CASSLSGSGTEAFF	TGTGCCAGCAGCTTGTCAGGGTCTGGCACTGAAGCTTTCTTT
once	TRBJ2-7	TRBV6-5	.	CASSPTGEDKQYF	TGTGCCAGCAGCCCGACAGGTGAAGATAAGCAGTACTTC
.	TRBJ1-1	TRBV28	.	CAERVWDTEAFF	TGTGCTGAGAGGGTGTGGGACACTGAAGCTTTCTTT
.	TRBJ1-1	TRBV27	TRBD1	CASSLSGLRGQLMNTEAFF	TGTGCCAGCAGTTTAAGCGGCCTCAGGGGGCAACTCATGAACACTGAAGCTTTCTTT
.	TRBJ1-2	TRBV5-4	TRBD1	CASSGDRKGNYGYTF	TGTGCCAGCAGTGGGGACAGAAAAGGAAACTATGGCTACACCTTC
.	TRBJ2-5	TRBV11-2	TRBD1	CASSPSGGQETQYF	TGTGCCAGCAGCCCTTCAGGGGGTCAAGAGACCCAGTACTTC
.	TRBJ1-6	TRBV7-9	TRBD1	CASSQSGQYSPLHF	TGTGCCAGCAGCCAATCGGGACAGTACTCACCCCTCCACTTT
.	TRBJ2-7	TRBV6-5	.	CASSFFDRSSYEQYF	TGTGCCAGCAGTTTTTTTGACAGAAGCTCCTACGAGCAGTACTTC
.	TRBJ2-7	TRBV18	TRBD1	CASSDDRARDEQYF	TGTGCCAGCTCAGATGACAGGGCTAGGGACGAGCAGTACTTC
.	TRBJ2-3	TRBV18	TRBD2	CASSPPVSGGGDTQYF	TGTGCCAGCTCGCCCCCGGTGAGCGGGGGGGGAGATACGCAGTATTTT
.	TRBJ1-2	TRBV29-1	.	CSVEYSNYGYTF	TGCAGCGTTGAATACAGTAACTATGGCTACACCTTC
.	TRBJ2-5	TRBV2	.	CASSEHGLGAETQYF	TGTGCCAGCAGTGAACATGGATTGGGAGCAGAGACCCAGTACTTC